These T cell receptor beta chains were read from a single sample in a study of identical twins. TCRdb re-derived calls from the 5' RACE reads in MiXCR, one entry per CDR3 protein. The sample contains a few hundred thousand distinct CDR3 sequences, roughly 8.7% of which appear only once. The same sample was also studied in work on yellow fever vaccine responses in identical twins.

What was sequenced was CD8+ T cells sorted from blood. Receptor source: a woman aged 18-29 years in good health. Both conserved end residues are part of each CDR3. A D gene is named only where the DNA matches it firmly. Some rows mark clone size as missing; the rest say once, few, many or name a class of expanded clone.

J	D	size	V	DNA	CDR3
TRBJ2-3	NA	many	TRBV12-3/TRBV12-4	TGTGCCAGCAGTTTGGGGGCGGGGGATACGCAGTATTTT	CASSLGAGDTQYF
TRBJ2-2	NA	many	TRBV29-1	TGCAGCGTTGTAGACGCCACCGGGGAGCTGTTTTTT	CSVVDATGELFF
TRBJ2-2	TRBD1	few	TRBV4-2	TGTGCCAGCAGGGACAGGGGAGGGGGTCCCGGGGAGCTGTTTTTT	CASRDRGGGPGELFF
TRBJ2-3	NA	few	TRBV6-1	TGTGCCAGCAGCCCCACAGGGTCCCCCACAGATACGCAGTATTTT	CASSPTGSPTDTQYF
TRBJ2-7	NA	many	TRBV6-5	TGTGCCAGCAGTTACGATTCAGGGGGAGGCGAGCAGTACTTC	CASSYDSGGGEQYF
TRBJ2-1	NA	few	TRBV7-2	TGTGCCAGCAGCTTAATTAGTGTAGCCTACAATGAGCAGTTCTTC	CASSLISVAYNEQFF
TRBJ1-1	NA	NA	TRBV7-2	TGTGCCAGCAGCTTTGAGGGGAACACTGAAGCTTTCTTT	CASSFEGNTEAFF
TRBJ1-4	NA	NA	TRBV6-5	TGTGCCAGCACGATTACAGCGGATGACGAAAAACTGTTTTTT	CASTITADDEKLFF
TRBJ2-7	TRBD1	few	TRBV20-1	TGCAGTGCTAGGATCAGGGGGCTCTACGAGCAGTACTTC	CSARIRGLYEQYF
TRBJ2-3	NA	few	TRBV12-3/TRBV12-4	TGTGCCAGCAGTTTAGGTGGATACATAGATACGCAGTATTTT	CASSLGGYIDTQYF
TRBJ2-7	NA	few	TRBV6-5	TGTGCCAGCAGTTACGGTAGGGTCTACGAGCAGTACTTC	CASSYGRVYEQYF
TRBJ2-7	NA	few	TRBV5-4	TGTGCCAGCAGCTGGGCCTCGGGATGGGGGAGCGAGCAGTACTTC	CASSWASGWGSEQYF
TRBJ2-5	TRBD2	few	TRBV19	TGTGCCAGTAGTCCGGGGGGACGGAAAGAGACCCAGTACTTC	CASSPGGRKETQYF
TRBJ2-2	NA	many	TRBV4-3	TGCGCCAGCAGCCAAGATTACAACGGGGAGCTGTTTTTT	CASSQDYNGELFF
TRBJ1-1	NA	NA	TRBV20-1	TGCAGTGCTAGAGATCGAGGGCAGTTGAACACTGAAGCTTTCTTT	CSARDRGQLNTEAFF
TRBJ2-1	NA	many	TRBV3-1	TGTGCCAGCAGCCAGCCGACAGAGCTGAGGAGCAATGAGCAGTTCTTC	CASSQPTELRSNEQFF
TRBJ2-4	NA	NA	TRBV21-1	TGTGCCAGCACCCCCGGGACAGGGGGCGAAAACATTCAGTACTTC	CASTPGTGGENIQYF
TRBJ2-7	TRBD1	few	TRBV27	TGTGCCAGCAGTACGACAGGGAACTACGAGCAGTACTTC	CASSTTGNYEQYF
TRBJ2-1	NA	few	TRBV13	TGTGCCAGCAGCTTAGGGGCCCGCGATGAGCAGTTCTTC	CASSLGARDEQFF
TRBJ2-7	NA	few	TRBV7-9	TGTGCCAGCAGCTTCGGACGGAGCCCGGGGGAGCAGTACTTC	CASSFGRSPGEQYF